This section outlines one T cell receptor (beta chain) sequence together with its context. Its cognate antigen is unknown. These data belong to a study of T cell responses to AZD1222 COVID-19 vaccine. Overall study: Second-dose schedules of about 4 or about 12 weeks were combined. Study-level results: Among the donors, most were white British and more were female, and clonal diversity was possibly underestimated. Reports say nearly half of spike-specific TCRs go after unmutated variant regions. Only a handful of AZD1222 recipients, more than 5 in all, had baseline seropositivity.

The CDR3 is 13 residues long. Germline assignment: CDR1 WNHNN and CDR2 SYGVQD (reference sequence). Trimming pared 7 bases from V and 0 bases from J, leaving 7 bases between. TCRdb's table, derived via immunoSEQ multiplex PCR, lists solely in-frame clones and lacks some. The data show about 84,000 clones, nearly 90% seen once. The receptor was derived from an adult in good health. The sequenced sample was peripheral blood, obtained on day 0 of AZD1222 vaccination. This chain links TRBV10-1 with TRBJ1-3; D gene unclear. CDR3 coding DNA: TGCGCCAGCACACAGAGCTCTGGAAACACCATATATTTT. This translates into CASTQSSGNTIYF.